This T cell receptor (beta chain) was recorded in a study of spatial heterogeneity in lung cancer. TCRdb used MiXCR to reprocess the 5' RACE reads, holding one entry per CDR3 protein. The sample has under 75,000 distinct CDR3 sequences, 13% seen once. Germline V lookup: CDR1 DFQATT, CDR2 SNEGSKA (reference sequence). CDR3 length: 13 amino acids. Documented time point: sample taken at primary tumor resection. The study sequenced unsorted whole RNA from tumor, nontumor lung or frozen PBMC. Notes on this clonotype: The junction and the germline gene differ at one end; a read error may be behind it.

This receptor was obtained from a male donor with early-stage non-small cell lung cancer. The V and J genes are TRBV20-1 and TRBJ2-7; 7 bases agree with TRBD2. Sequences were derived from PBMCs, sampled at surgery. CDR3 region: CSASRREGLELYF. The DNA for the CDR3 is TGCAGTGCTAGTCGTAGGGAGGGCCTCGAGCTGTACTTC.